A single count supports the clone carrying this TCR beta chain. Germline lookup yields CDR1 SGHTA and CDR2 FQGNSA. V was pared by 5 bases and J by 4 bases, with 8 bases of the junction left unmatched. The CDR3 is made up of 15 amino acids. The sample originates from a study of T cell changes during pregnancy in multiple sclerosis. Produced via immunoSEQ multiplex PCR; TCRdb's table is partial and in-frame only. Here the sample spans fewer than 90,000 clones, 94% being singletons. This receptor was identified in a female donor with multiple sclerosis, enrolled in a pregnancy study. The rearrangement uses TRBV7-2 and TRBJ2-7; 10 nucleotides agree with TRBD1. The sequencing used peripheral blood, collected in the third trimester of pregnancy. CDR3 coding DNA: TGTGCCAGCAGCCGATCGTTGGGACAGGGGTACGAGCAGTACTTC. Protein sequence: CASSRSLGQGYEQYF.